The 3 T cell receptor beta chains below all came from one sample that was sequenced in a study of cytomegalovirus exposure and HLA in healthy donors. Both 60 Vbeta primers and 13 Jbeta primers went into the PCR. TCRdb's table, derived via immunoSEQ multiplex PCR, lists solely in-frame clones and lacks some. Of 160,000 or so clones in the sample, under 80% were seen once. The material sequenced was PBMCs. These receptors were taken from a human donor in good health.

The chain links TRBV19 to TRBJ1-5; perhaps TRBD1 as D (5 bases). The CDR3 has 17 amino acids. Per germline, CDR1 LNHDA and CDR2 SQIVND (reference sequence). Trimming shortened V by 1 base and J by 10 bases, and 23 bases separated the two germline ends. The CDR3 reads CASSIAQKVRVFRPQHF. The CDR3, as DNA: TGTGCCAGTAGTATAGCCCAAAAGGTCAGGGTCTTTCGTCCCCAGCATTTT.

The V and J genes are TRBV9 and TRBJ1-5; D possibly corresponds to TRBD1 (6 bases). The CDR3 runs to 15 residues. Germline assignment: CDR1 SGDLS and CDR2 YYNGEE. V lost 3 bases to trimming and J lost 2 bases, with 12 bases between them. The chain's CDR3 is CASSGPDSRNQPQHF. The CDR3, as DNA: TGTGCCAGCAGCGGACCGGACAGTCGCAATCAGCCCCAGCATTTT. The whole variable domain, filled in from reference TRBV9 and TRBJ1-5, reads DSGVTQTPKHLITATGQRVTLRCSPRSGDLSVYWYQQSLDQGLQFLIQYYNGEERAKGNILERFSAQQFPDLHSELNLSSLELGDSALYFCASSGPDSRNQPQHFGDGTRLSIL.

This sequence joins TRBV27 and TRBJ2-7; D gene uncertain. Germline V lookup: CDR1 MNHEY, CDR2 SMNVEV (reference sequence). The CDR3 length is 13 residues. The germline V and J ends were trimmed by 2 bases and 5 bases, with 10 bases remaining between them. The CDR3 protein is CASSLALSHEQYF. Written as DNA, the CDR3 is TGTGCCAGCAGTTTAGCCCTAAGCCACGAGCAGTACTTC.